Shown below are 5 T cell receptor beta chains from a single sample sequenced in a study of technical replicates of blood from several donors. The protocol was immunoSEQ multiplex PCR, while the TCRdb copy is restricted to in-frame clones and leaves out a portion. The sample holds about 70,000 clones, 90% to 95% seen once. Input material: T cells isolated from PBMCs. These receptors originate from a human donor in good health.

This rearrangement joins TRBV27 to TRBJ2-7; 8 positions match TRBD1. V lost 7 bases to trimming and J lost 5 bases; unmatched junction nucleotides: 10. The germline V gene encodes CDR1 MNHEY and CDR2 SMNVEV (reference sequence). The CDR3 runs 14 residues. The CDR3 here is CASTHEDRENEQYF. The CDR3 region has the DNA TGTGCCAGCACCCACGAGGACAGGGAAAACGAGCAGTACTTC.

The chain carries TRBV29-1 and TRBJ2-1, with D perhaps matching TRBD1 (9 bases). Germline V gene data show CDR1 as SQVTM and CDR2 as ANQGSEA. V was cut by 7 bases and J by 14 bases, with 21 bases left in between. This CDR3 contains 12 residues. The CDR3 loop is CSGGQGDGREFF. The CDR3 nucleotides read TGCAGCGGGGGACAGGGAGACGGGAGGGAGTTCTTC.

V is TRBV15 and J is TRBJ2-3; TRBD1 aligns across 7 bases. Germline V gene sequence: CDR1 LNHNV, CDR2 YYDKDF (reference sequence). This CDR3 is built from 16 residues. J gave up 1 base and V 8 bases, and 12 bases lay outside the gene matches. CDR3 in DNA: TGTGCCACCGCCCCAGAGACAGGGAGTGGCACAGATACGCAGTATTTT. This gives the protein CATAPETGSGTDTQYF.

The V gene is TRBV6-1, the J gene TRBJ2-5; TRBD1 agrees at 8 bases. The junction had 3 bases not matched to a gene; V was cut back by 1 base and J by 5 bases. This CDR3 is built from 14 residues. Per germline, CDR1 MNHNS and CDR2 SASEGT. CDR3 protein: CASSEVWTGETQYF. The CDR3 nucleotides are TGTGCCAGCAGTGAAGTCTGGACAGGGGAGACCCAGTACTTC.

The rearrangement uses TRBV6-5 and TRBJ1-5, with a possible D match to TRBD1 (5 bases). The V gene lost 7 bases and the J gene lost 6 bases, with 16 bases spanning the gap. This CDR3 has 14 residues. Germline CDR1 reads MNHEY; CDR2 reads SVGAGI. CDR3 sequence (DNA): TGTGCCAGCACTCGGGGGGAGGGAGGTCAGCCCCAGCATTTT. Encoded protein: CASTRGEGGQPQHF.